This TCR beta chain comes out of a study of T cells in Graves' hyperthyroidism and ophthalmopathy. General observations from the study: In blood, most of the thyroid clonotypes expanded above 0.001 were also present. Stable hyperthyroidism and ophthalmopathy were separated using 13 V-J signatures.

Using RNA transcripts as the source, TCR beta CDR3 regions were amplified. The HTBI primer set served for first-round RT-PCR of the TCR CDR3. TCRdb re-analysed the multiplex PCR reads in MiXCR, keeping a single row per CDR3 protein. The sample includes hundreds of thousands of distinct CDR3 sequences, more than 20% seen only once; the top ten take around 40%. Trimming cost V 3 bases and J 5 bases, with 11 bases left between them. Germline V CDR1 and CDR2: SGHVS, FQNEAQ. The CDR3 is 13 amino acids. This clonotype was seen ten or more times. What it binds is unknown. The rearrangement joins TRBV7-8 to TRBJ2-7; D may be TRBD2 (7 bases). What was sequenced was blood. This TCR came from a woman in her forties with Graves' ophthalmopathy. The CDR3 region has the DNA TGTGCCAGCAGCTTGGGGGGGGGCCACGAGCAGTACTTC. It translates to CASSLGGGHEQYF. Full variable domain (missing parts from reference TRBV7-8 and TRBJ2-7): GAGVSQSPRYKVAKRGQDVALRCDPISGHVSLFWYQQALGQGPEFLTYFQNEAQLDKSGLPSDRFFAERPEGSVSTLKIQRTQQEDSAVYLCASSLGGGHEQYFGPGTRLTVT.